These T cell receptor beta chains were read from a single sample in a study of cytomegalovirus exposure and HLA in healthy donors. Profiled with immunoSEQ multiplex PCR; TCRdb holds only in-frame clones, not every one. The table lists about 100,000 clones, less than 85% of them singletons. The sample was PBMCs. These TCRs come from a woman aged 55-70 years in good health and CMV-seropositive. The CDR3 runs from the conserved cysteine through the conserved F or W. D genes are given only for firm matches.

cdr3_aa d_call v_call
CASSLRGTTTDTQYF NA TRBV5-1
CASSGGGASTDTQYF NA TRBV5-6
CASSQYGQYTGELFF NA TRBV19
CSVSSDRGRSLARSGELFF TRBD1 TRBV29-1
CASSGPGHVYQETQYF NA TRBV2
CAIRGSTGELFF NA TRBV10-3
CASNIWLAGGEQYF TRBD2 TRBV2
CASSPPVNSGRGEQYF NA TRBV18
CASSPWSDTDTQYF NA TRBV7-9
CASSVLGAGTYNEQFF NA TRBV9
CASSLGGAYGYTF NA TRBV7-2
CASSQDPGGSMPQHF NA TRBV4-1
CASSSQGGEETQYF NA TRBV7-3
CASSRQSSGNTIYF NA TRBV14
CAWTQGVGGYNEQFF TRBD1 TRBV30
CASISGGWDTEAFF TRBD1 TRBV2
CASSLKGAQPQHF TRBD1 TRBV11-2
CASSLGLSGNQPQHF NA TRBV27
CARGTGAETQYF TRBD1 TRBV2
CASSFGGGWYVSYEQYF TRBD2 TRBV7-9
CAWSRLGQPQHF NA TRBV30
CASRRTANTGANVLTF NA TRBV18
CASRPLSGNYGYTF NA TRBV5-6
CASSPYSYEQYF NA TRBV18
CASSIDWGRRNTIYF NA TRBV19
CASSLGTGNVGELFF TRBD1 TRBV10-1
CASSDRVHYGYTF NA TRBV25-1
CASSLAGLSTDTQYF TRBD2 TRBV27
CASSRKTENYGYTF NA TRBV4-1
CASSSGLRGRAEAFF NA TRBV7-9
CASSFGAGTPSYF NA TRBV27
CASSQYSGSAGELFF TRBD2 TRBV9